Listed here are 10 T cell receptor beta chains from one sample, sequenced in a study of response to subunit inactivated influenza vaccine. Via MiXCR, TCRdb re-called the RT-PCR reads, giving one row per CDR3 protein. The sample lists about 570,000 distinct CDR3 sequences, 11% occurring once. These data also featured in a second study, about T cells expressing NK-cell markers. Per that paper: The TCR beta cDNA came from 5'RACE template switching with UMIs.

The sequencing used PBMCs from blood, collected on the day of vaccination. The receptor source for this set is a man aged 50-60 years who received an inactivated influenza vaccine.

This clonotype came up many times. The CDR3 nucleotides are TGCAGTGCCAGCGTTGGGGGTAGCCCCGAGCAGTACTTC. It codes for CSASVGGSPEQYF. The chain recombines TRBV20-1 with TRBJ2-7; D is perhaps TRBD1 or TRBD2 (5 bases each). CDR3 size: 13 residues. Germline V gene data show CDR1 as DFQATT and CDR2 as SNEGSKA (reference sequence). V lost 6 bases, J lost 6 bases, and 18 bases lay in between.

The chain couples TRBV4-3 to TRBJ2-3; TRBD1 might be the D (5 bases). The CDR3 covers 16 residues. V shed 1 base and J shed 3 bases, with 14 bases lying between them. Germline loops: CDR1 LGHNA, CDR2 YSLEER. The CDR3 region is CASSQGGFKGTDTQYF. In DNA form, the CDR3 reads TGCGCCAGCAGCCAAGGGGGCTTTAAGGGTACAGATACGCAGTATTTT.

This clonotype was seen a few times. The V and J genes are TRBV4-3 and TRBJ2-3, with D possibly called TRBD1 or TRBD2 (5 bases each). CDR3 length equals 15 residues. CDR1 and CDR2 from the germline V gene are LGHNA and YSLEER. V gave up 0 bases and J gave up 6 bases, with 13 bases separating them. CDR3 bases: TGCGCCAGCAGCCAAGATTTGGGGCGCGGGGATACGCAGTATTTT. It is translated as CASSQDLGRGDTQYF.

This clonotype has a handful of counts. V gene TRBV5-6 combines with J gene TRBJ1-1; 8 nucleotides align to TRBD1. Germline CDR1 is SGHDT and CDR2 is YYEEEE. This CDR3 region has 14 residues. Trimming took 4 bases from V and 11 from J; bases not matched to a gene: 13. The CDR3 loop is CASSALDRALEAFF. The CDR3, as DNA: TGTGCCAGCAGCGCCCTGGACAGGGCGTTGGAGGCTTTCTTT. Filled out from reference TRBV5-6 and TRBJ1-1, the complete variable domain reads DAGVTQSPTHLIKTRGQQVTLRCSPKSGHDTVSWYQQALGQGPQFIFQYYEEEERQRGNFPDRFSGHQFPNYSSELNVNALLLGDSALYLCASSALDRALEAFFGQGTRLTVV.

This clonotype has more than one count but fewer than ten. The chain recombines TRBV7-9 with TRBJ1-2, with a tentative D call TRBD1 (6 bases). Germline V lookup: CDR1 SEHNR, CDR2 FQNEAQ (reference sequence). The CDR3 contains 11 residues. V lost 5 bases, J lost 14 bases, and 15 bases lay in between. The CDR3 sequence is CASSVGANQTF. The CDR3 DNA reads TGTGCCAGCAGCGTGGGGGCCAATCAAACCTTC.

V is TRBV10-3 and J is TRBJ2-7; the match to TRBD1 covers 7 bases. Germline lookup yields CDR1 ENHRY and CDR2 SYGVKD. The V segment lost 0 bases and the J segment 0 bases; nucleotides outside the gene matches: 5. The CDR3 contains 16 residues. CDR3: CAISESGTVISYEQYF. The CDR3 bases are TGTGCCATCAGTGAGTCGGGGACAGTCATCTCCTACGAGCAGTACTTC.

This clonotype has just a few counts. CDR3 protein: CASSLSLRASTEAFF. For the CDR3, the DNA is TGTGCCAGCAGTTTAAGTCTCAGGGCGAGCACTGAAGCTTTCTTT. J is TRBJ1-1 and V is TRBV27; D is possibly TRBD1 (5 bases). V was pared by 2 bases and J by 4 bases, with 14 bases between. Looked up from germline, CDR1 is MNHEY and CDR2 is SMNVEV (reference sequence). The length of the CDR3 is 15 residues.

CDR3 sequence (DNA): TGTGCCAGCAGTTCCCGGGACAGGGCGTCTCTCTACAATGAGCAGTTCTTC. Amino acid sequence: CASSSRDRASLYNEQFF. The rearrangement joins TRBV6-2 or TRBV6-3 to TRBJ2-1; 9 nucleotides line up with TRBD1. CDR1 is MNHEY, CDR2 SVGEGT, per germline. Unmatched junction bases numbered 10, after V lost 4 bases and J lost 3 bases. This CDR3 has 17 residues.

This clonotype appeared a few times. The J gene is TRBJ2-1, the V gene TRBV15; 12 bases map to TRBD2. Unmatched junction bases numbered 11, after V lost 2 bases and J lost 9 bases. There are 17 residues in the CDR3. Germline V gene sequence: CDR1 LNHNV, CDR2 YYDKDF (reference sequence). For the CDR3, the DNA is TGTGCCACCAGCAGATCATCAGCTAGCGGGAGGGCGGGTGAGCAGTTCTTC. Protein: CATSRSSASGRAGEQFF.

This clonotype occurred many times. The chain recombines TRBV5-1 with TRBJ2-7; perhaps TRBD2 as D (5 bases). This CDR3 is built from 16 residues. Germline-derived CDR1 and CDR2 are SGHRS and YFSETQ. The germline V and J ends were trimmed by 4 bases and 0 bases, with 17 bases remaining between them. The CDR3 region is CASSKATTGSSYEQYF. The CDR3 DNA follows: TGCGCCAGCAGCAAGGCCACCACGGGATCCTCCTACGAGCAGTACTTC.